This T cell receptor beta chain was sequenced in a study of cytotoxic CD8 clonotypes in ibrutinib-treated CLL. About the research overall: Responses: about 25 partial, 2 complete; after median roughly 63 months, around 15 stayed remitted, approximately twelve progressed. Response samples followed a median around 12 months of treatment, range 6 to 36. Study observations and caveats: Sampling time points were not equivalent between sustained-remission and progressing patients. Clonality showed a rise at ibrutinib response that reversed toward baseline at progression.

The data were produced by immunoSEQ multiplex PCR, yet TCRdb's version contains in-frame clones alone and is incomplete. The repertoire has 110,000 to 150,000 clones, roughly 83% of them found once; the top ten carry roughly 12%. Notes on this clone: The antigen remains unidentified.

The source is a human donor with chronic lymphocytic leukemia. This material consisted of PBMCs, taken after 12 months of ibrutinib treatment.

CDR3 nucleotide sequence: TGTGCCTGGAGCGCGGCTAGCGGGAGAGAGACCCAGTACTTC. This encodes CAWSAASGRETQYF. This chain joins TRBV30 and TRBJ2-5; 10 nucleotides agree with TRBD2. The length of the CDR3 is 14 residues. The germline V gene has CDR1 GTSNPN and CDR2 SVGIG (reference sequence). V was pared by 3 bases and J by 4 bases, with 5 bases of the junction left unmatched.